A single sample is the source of the 23 T cell receptor beta chains below, sequenced in a study of TIL therapy for anti-PD-1-resistant metastatic lung cancer. The time point: pre-treatment sample, taken before nivolumab and TIL therapy. This was the immunoSEQ v3 assay. The protocol was immunoSEQ multiplex PCR, while the TCRdb copy is restricted to in-frame clones and leaves out a portion. The sample has about 46,000 clones, 80% to 90% seen once. The sequencing used blood, collected at baseline. The receptors were gathered from a person between 25 and 80 years old with non-small cell lung cancer.

This clone showed up just once. The chain couples TRBV2 to TRBJ2-1; possibly TRBD1 or TRBD2 for D (5 bases each). CDR1 SNHLY and CDR2 FYNNEI come from the germline V gene. This CDR3 is built from 14 residues. V was shortened by 1 base and J by 9 bases, with 13 bases between the two germline ends. The chain's CDR3 is CASSEGGPVAEQFF. As DNA, the CDR3 is TGTGCCAGCAGTGAAGGGGGACCGGTGGCTGAGCAGTTCTTC.

This rearrangement joins TRBV18 to TRBJ2-1; no firm D call. The germline V gene encodes CDR1 KGHSH and CDR2 LQKENI. V was trimmed by 6 bases and J by 4 bases, leaving 13 bases between them. This CDR3 region has 14 residues. The CDR3 DNA sequence: TGTGCCAGCTCCCCCGGGCTTCGATACAATGAGCAGTTCTTC. This sequence encodes CASSPGLRYNEQFF.

The CDR3 DNA reads as TGCGCCAGCAGCTTAGGACTAGCGGGGGGGCAAGATACGCAGTATTTT. Translated, it gives CASSLGLAGGQDTQYF. The chain joins TRBV5-1 to TRBJ2-3; 15 positions agree with TRBD2. With 2 bases clipped from V and 5 bases from J, the junction kept 3 bases outside the gene matches. The CDR3 is 16 residues long. Germline loops: CDR1 SGHRS, CDR2 YFSETQ.

The chain employs TRBV11-3 and TRBJ1-1; D is unresolved. The CDR3 totals 15 residues. CDR1 is SGHNT, CDR2 YENEEA, per germline. Deletions cut 5 bases from V and 2 bases from J, with 15 bases between. The CDR3 spells CASSPDSGANTEAFF. CDR3 DNA sequence: TGTGCCAGCAGCCCCGATTCGGGCGCTAACACTGAAGCTTTCTTT.

The V gene is TRBV29-1, the J gene TRBJ2-7, with unresolved D. The CDR3 covers 11 residues. Germline CDR1 reads SQVTM; CDR2 reads ANQGSEA. V dropped 0 bases and J dropped 6 bases, with 6 bases sitting between them. CDR3 residues: CSVEDPGEQYF. CDR3 sequence (DNA): TGCAGCGTTGAAGATCCGGGCGAGCAGTACTTC.

The chain couples TRBV6-6 to TRBJ2-1; no clear D gene. The CDR3 is made up of 13 amino acids. V lost 7 bases, J lost 7 bases, and 14 bases lay in between. CDR1 is MNHNY, CDR2 SVGAGI, per germline (reference sequence). This chain's CDR3 is CASTSRVSNEQFF. The CDR3 bases are TGTGCCAGCACTTCAAGGGTTTCAAATGAGCAGTTCTTC.

This chain links TRBV12-3 or TRBV12-4 with TRBJ1-3; no definite D call. Trimming pared 6 bases from V and 9 bases from J, leaving 15 bases between. The CDR3 runs to 13 residues. The CDR3 sequence: CASSPRPEGTIYF. CDR3 bases: TGTGCCAGCAGCCCTAGACCCGAGGGCACCATATATTTT.

The chain has TRBV28 and TRBJ2-3; D remains unclear. CDR1 and CDR2 (germline): MDHEN, SYDVKM. Trimming stripped 1 base from V and 3 bases from J, with 14 bases between. The CDR3 totals 16 residues. The DNA of the CDR3 is TGTGCCAGCAGTTTATTGACGTCTCAGCTAACAGATACGCAGTATTTT. Its translation: CASSLLTSQLTDTQYF.

This clone has a handful of counts. This chain uses TRBV7-6 with TRBJ2-1; D gene unclear. This CDR3 has 14 amino acids. Germline V CDR1 and CDR2: SGHVS, FNYEAQ. The V gene lost 2 bases and the J gene lost 4 bases, with 9 bases spanning the gap. The CDR3 DNA reads as TGTGCCAGCAGCTTACGTCCCCCGTACAATGAGCAGTTCTTC. It codes for CASSLRPPYNEQFF.

The chain combines TRBV4-3 with TRBJ2-7; unclear D gene. The CDR3 consists of 18 residues. V was cut by 0 bases and J by 2 bases, with 20 bases left in between. Germline V gene lookup returns CDR1 LGHNA and CDR2 YSLEER. The CDR3 DNA follows: TGCGCCAGCAGCCAAGAATCGAACCCAGGAGTAACCGCCTACGAGCAGTACTTC. Translation: CASSQESNPGVTAYEQYF.

The chain links TRBV27 to TRBJ2-2; tentative D call: TRBD1 (5 bases). The V and J ends lost 0 bases and 1 base respectively, with 12 bases between them. The CDR3 is 17 amino acids. Germline V gene data show CDR1 as MNHEY and CDR2 as SMNVEV (reference sequence). CDR3 nucleotides: TGTGCCAGCAGTTTATCGATTGGGGCAGGGAACACCGGGGAGCTGTTTTTT. Its protein product is CASSLSIGAGNTGELFF.

V usage is TRBV11-2 and J usage is TRBJ1-6; 9 nucleotides align to TRBD1. Trimming at V came to 0 bases and at J to 1 base, leaving 4 bases not matched to a gene. This CDR3 spans 18 amino acids. CDR1 and CDR2 (germline): SGHAT, FQNNGV. CDR3 nucleotides: TGTGCCAGCAGCTTAGATATGGACAGGGGTTCCTATAATTCACCCCTCCACTTT. This encodes CASSLDMDRGSYNSPLHF. The whole variable domain, filled in from reference TRBV11-2 and TRBJ1-6, reads EAGVAQSPRYKIIEKRQSVAFWCNPISGHATLYWYQQILGQGPKLLIQFQNNGVVDDSQLPKDRFSAERLKGVDSTLKIQPAKLEDSAVYLCASSLDMDRGSYNSPLHFGNGTRLTVT.

V usage is TRBV5-1 and J usage is TRBJ1-1; D is ambiguous. V was trimmed by 2 bases and J by 8 bases, leaving 7 bases between them. The CDR3 runs to 11 residues. Per germline, CDR1 SGHRS and CDR2 YFSETQ. The CDR3: CASSLDGEAFF. The CDR3 nucleotides read TGCGCCAGCAGCTTAGACGGGGAAGCTTTCTTT.

In its sample, this clone was seen once. This chain uses TRBV28 with TRBJ1-4; D unclear. The CDR3 runs to 15 residues. Germline-derived CDR1 and CDR2 are MDHEN and SYDVKM. Trimming took off 4 bases at V and 0 bases at J, with 9 bases between the two ends. This CDR3 is CASSSADATNEKLFF. As DNA, the CDR3 is TGTGCCAGCAGTTCCGCAGATGCAACTAATGAAAAACTGTTTTTT. Full variable domain (remainder filled in from reference TRBV28 and TRBJ1-4): DVKVTQSSRYLVKRTGEKVFLECVQDMDHENMFWYRQDPGLGLRLIYFSYDVKMKEKGDIPEGYSVSREKKERFSLILESASTNQTSMYLCASSSADATNEKLFFGSGTQLSVL.

The CDR3 DNA reads TGTGCCAGCAGACCTTGGACAGGGAGCACAGATACGCAGTATTTT. Translation: CASRPWTGSTDTQYF. The chain combines TRBV6-2 or TRBV6-3 with TRBJ2-3; 8 nucleotides align to TRBD1. The CDR3 totals 15 residues. Germline V gives CDR1 MNHEY, CDR2 SVGEGT. V lost 6 bases, J lost 0 bases, and 5 bases stayed unmatched.

The chain employs TRBV29-1 and TRBJ2-1; tentative D call: TRBD2 (5 bases). The CDR3 sequence is 17 residues long. Germline loops: CDR1 SQVTM, CDR2 ANQGSEA. Trimming left V 7 bases short and J 5 bases short, with 27 bases between. The CDR3 nucleotides are TGCAGCGAGAGGACGGCGGATGGTCGGGAATGGGACAATGAGCAGTTCTTC. Amino acids: CSERTADGREWDNEQFF.

This rearrangement joins TRBV6-5 to TRBJ2-7; 7 bases line up with TRBD1. Germline loops: CDR1 MNHEY, CDR2 SVGAGI. The CDR3 contains 16 residues. J lost 3 bases, V lost 2 bases, and 10 bases had no gene match. In DNA form, the CDR3 reads TGTGCCAGCAGTTACCAGACAGGGATTAGTGGCTACGAGCAGTACTTC. It encodes CASSYQTGISGYEQYF.

The chain employs TRBV27 and TRBJ1-5; D is perhaps TRBD1 (6 bases). CDR1 is MNHEY and CDR2 is SMNVEV in the germline V gene (reference sequence). The V and J ends lost 6 bases and 3 bases respectively, with 15 bases between them. This CDR3 is built from 15 residues. The CDR3 loop is CASSSNDRSNQPQHF. DNA for the CDR3: TGTGCCAGCAGCTCTAACGACAGGTCCAATCAGCCCCAGCATTTT.

The V call is TRBV5-8, the J call TRBJ1-2; D gene ambiguous. The germline CDR1 and CDR2 sequences are SGHTS and YDEGEE. Trimming stripped 3 bases from V and 8 bases from J, with 17 bases between. This CDR3 contains 14 residues. The CDR3 DNA reads TGTGCCAGCAGCTATGGACGGATCCCTCCCGGCTACACCTTC. Protein sequence: CASSYGRIPPGYTF.

This clone was seen only a few times. The CDR3 loop is CASSYFRGDQPQHF. CDR3 nucleotide sequence: TGTGCCAGCAGTTATTTCAGGGGAGATCAGCCCCAGCATTTT. The chain couples TRBV6-5 to TRBJ1-5, with D possibly TRBD1 on 6 matching bases. The CDR3 totals 14 residues. Germline V gene lookup returns CDR1 MNHEY and CDR2 SVGAGI. V was pared by 3 bases and J by 5 bases, with 11 bases between.

About this clone itself: One junction end does not reproduce the germline sequence, and a read error may be involved. The V gene is TRBV28, the J gene TRBJ2-3, with 12 positions matching TRBD2. The CDR3 totals 14 residues. Germline CDR1 MDHEN, CDR2 SYDVKM. The DNA for the CDR3 is TGTGCCAGCAGTGCTTTGACTAGCGGGGGTCGGCTGGATTTT. Its protein product is CASSALTSGGRLDF.

This rearrangement joins TRBV7-6 to TRBJ2-7, with 8 bases identical to TRBD1. The junction had 7 bases not matched to a gene; V was cut back by 5 bases and J by 7 bases. The CDR3 totals 13 residues. CDR1 is SGHVS, CDR2 FNYEAQ, per germline. In nucleotides, the CDR3 is TGTGCCAGCAGCCCAAACAACAGGGGGGAGCAGTACTTC. Its protein product is CASSPNNRGEQYF. The full variable domain, rest sourced from reference TRBV7-6 and TRBJ2-7, is GAGVSQSPRYKVTKRGQDVALRCDPISGHVSLYWYRQALGQGPEFLTYFNYEAQQDKSGLPNDRFSAERPEGSISTLTIQRTEQRDSAMYRCASSPNNRGEQYFGPGTRLTVT.

The chain couples TRBV5-1 to TRBJ1-1, with 7 bases that match TRBD1. This CDR3 comprises 14 residues. V dropped 2 bases and J dropped 1; count of bases not matched to a gene: 2. Germline lookup yields CDR1 SGHRS and CDR2 YFSETQ. In nucleotides, the CDR3 is TGCGCCAGCAGCTTCGGGACAGAGAACACTGAAGCTTTCTTT. This encodes CASSFGTENTEAFF.